This T cell receptor beta chain came from a study of blood T cells in healthy people across ages. PCR was performed a second time for about 7 to 11 cycles using a sample-barcoded 5' primer and a J-beta primer mix. Through a template-switch adaptor with 12 random nucleotides, each cDNA molecule received a tag. TCRdb fed the 5' RACE reads into MiXCR, producing one record per CDR3 protein. The repertoire has hundreds of thousands of distinct CDR3 sequences, around 36% of them found once; the top ten carry roughly 13%. Germline V gene lookup returns CDR1 SGHVS and CDR2 FNYEAQ. The CDR3 runs to 15 residues.

The receptor's source is a man aged 18 to 35 in good health. Sequencing was performed on blood. The J gene is TRBJ2-5, the V gene TRBV7-6; 8 positions agree with TRBD1. The DNA end favors TRBJ2-1, so the J call may be wrong. CDR3 amino acids: CASSLQGALQETQFF. Here the CDR3 DNA reads TGTGCCAGCAGCTTACAGGGGGCCCTCCAAGAGACCCAGTTCTTC.